This TCR beta chain was profiled in a study of tumor-infiltrating lymphocytes in localized non-small cell lung cancer. The CDR3 is 14 residues long. Germline-derived CDR1 and CDR2 are SGHRS and YFSETQ. V was shortened by 0 bases and J by 1 base, with 6 bases between the two germline ends. Overall study findings and caveats: Not all patients were TCR sequenced, owing to tissue quantity. Tumors had more T cell infiltration than uninvolved lung, per TCRbeta sequencing and CD3 counts. Immunotypes IM1 and IM2 had similar TCR-derived T-cell fractions.

On this clone: Antigen: not known.

Data came from immunoSEQ multiplex PCR; TCRdb stores just in-frame clones and leaves some out. The sample lists fewer than 20,000 clones, around 82% occurring once. This clonotype originated in a human donor with non-small cell lung cancer. Sequencing was carried out using uninvolved lung tissue not adjacent to the tumor. J is TRBJ2-3 and V is TRBV5-1; D ambiguous. Here the CDR3 reads CASSLGVGTDTQYF. In DNA form, the CDR3 reads TGCGCCAGCAGCTTGGGAGTAGGCACAGATACGCAGTATTTT.